The 32 T cell receptor beta chains reported below all come from one sample, sequenced in a study of human T cells and chemical hapten exposure. Using its own MiXCR run on the RACE reads, TCRdb lists one record per CDR3 protein. The sample holds 330,000 or so distinct CDR3 sequences, under 6.5% seen once. Time point denoted: patch test 2, 6 weeks after DPC sensitization. Treatment: therapeutic diphenylcyclopropenone sensitization with weekly scalp DPC. The input for sequencing was whole blood, taken in connection with sensitization to the hapten diphenylcyclopropenone (DPC). The receptors here all came from a woman aged 18-30 years with alopecia areata. Some clones in this sample may be carry-over from other donors' samples.

Only a few counts were recorded for this clonotype. CDR3 region: CASSQDAGADSEAFF. DNA of the CDR3: TGCGCCAGCAGCCAAGATGCGGGGGCGGACAGTGAAGCTTTCTTT. The J gene is TRBJ1-1, the V gene TRBV4-3; maybe TRBD1 (6 bases). This CDR3 spans 15 amino acids. Germline CDR1 reads LGHNA; CDR2 reads YSLEER. The V end was cut by 0 bases, the J end by 7 bases, with 15 bases between.

The V call is TRBV5-1, the J call TRBJ1-1; D remains ambiguous. Germline V gene data show CDR1 as SGHRS and CDR2 as YFSETQ. There are 15 residues in the CDR3. Trimming removed 3 bases at V and 0 bases at J, with 12 bases between. DNA for the CDR3: TGCGCCAGCAGCTCCGACACCTACATGAACACTGAAGCTTTCTTT. It is translated as CASSSDTYMNTEAFF.

The chain carries TRBV9 and TRBJ1-5; no definite D call. CDR3 length: 15 residues. V lost 6 bases, J lost 0 bases, and 13 bases lay in between. Germline CDR1 and CDR2: SGDLS and YYNGEE. CDR3 protein: CASNTDGNSNQPQHF. The CDR3 DNA is TGTGCCAGCAATACGGACGGTAATAGCAATCAGCCCCAGCATTTT.

This clonotype was observed a few times. This sequence joins TRBV5-4 and TRBJ2-5; TRBD2 aligns across 8 bases. V was clipped by 3 bases and J by 1 base; unmatched bases: 2. The germline V gene encodes CDR1 SGHNT and CDR2 YYREEE (reference sequence). The CDR3 covers 14 residues. The CDR3 here is CASSSGTSQETQYF. In DNA form, the CDR3 reads TGTGCCAGCAGCTCCGGGACTAGCCAAGAGACCCAGTACTTC.

This clonotype has ten or more counts. The chain joins TRBV18 to TRBJ1-6, with TRBD1 identical over 8 bases. The CDR3 runs 16 residues. Germline values: CDR1 KGHSH, CDR2 LQKENI. V lost 3 bases and J lost 7; bases outside the gene matches: 8. The CDR3 loop reads CASSPPLQGVNSPLHF. In DNA, the CDR3 is TGTGCCAGCTCACCGCCCCTACAGGGGGTGAATTCACCCCTCCACTTT.

This clonotype was seen many times. This rearrangement joins TRBV24-1 to TRBJ1-1; D remains unclear. The V gene lost 5 bases and the J gene lost 4 bases, with 4 bases spanning the gap. The germline gives CDR1 KGHDR, CDR2 SFDVKD. CDR3 length equals 11 residues. For the CDR3, the DNA is TGTGCCACCAGTGTGGGCACTGAAGCTTTCTTT. It yields the protein CATSVGTEAFF.

The CDR3 reads CASSPPAGETQYF. CDR3 nucleotides: TGTGCCAGCAGTCCCCCGGCGGGAGAGACCCAGTACTTC. The V and J genes are TRBV6-5 and TRBJ2-5, with D possibly TRBD2 on 5 matching bases. From germline, CDR1 is MNHEY and CDR2 SVGAGI. The CDR3 is made up of 13 amino acids. V lost 5 bases, J lost 4 bases, and 11 bases lay in between.

This clonotype was seen more than once but under ten times. The V call is TRBV7-2, the J call TRBJ1-6; D remains unclear. The CDR3 sequence is 16 residues long. Trimming took 4 bases from V and 7 from J, leaving 17 bases between them. Germline V lookup: CDR1 SGHTA, CDR2 FQGNSA. CDR3 nucleotide sequence: TGTGCCAGCAGCTCGGCCCCGCTTGGTATCAATTCACCCCTCCACTTT. This codes for CASSSAPLGINSPLHF.

This clonotype was detected ten times or more. The V and J genes are TRBV6-5 and TRBJ1-1; 9 bases line up with TRBD1. This CDR3 spans 14 amino acids. The V gene's germline CDR1 is MNHEY and CDR2 SVGAGI. The J segment lost 6 bases and the V segment lost 6 bases, leaving 8 bases of the junction unmatched. The CDR3 nucleotides are TGTGCCAGCAGGAGGACAGGGGTTCTTGCTGAAGCTTTCTTT. Protein: CASRRTGVLAEAFF.

The V and J genes are TRBV29-1 and TRBJ2-1; 7 nucleotides align to TRBD1. The CDR3 runs to 13 residues. The junction had 8 bases not matched to a gene; V was cut back by 7 bases and J by 5 bases. The germline V gene has CDR1 SQVTM and CDR2 ANQGSEA. CDR3 sequence (DNA): TGCAGCGCAGGTTCGACAGGGAACAATGAGCAGTTCTTC. Translation: CSAGSTGNNEQFF.

This clonotype was counted between two and nine times. The chain recombines TRBV27 with TRBJ1-5; D may be TRBD1 (5 bases). Germline CDR1 and CDR2: MNHEY and SMNVEV (reference sequence). V lost 3 bases and J lost 4, with 10 bases in between. This CDR3 is built from 14 residues. The CDR3 sequence is CASSLVRGNQPQHF. As DNA, the CDR3 is TGTGCCAGCAGTTTGGTCCGGGGGAATCAGCCCCAGCATTTT.

This clonotype has more than one count but fewer than ten. The chain uses TRBV7-9 and TRBJ1-1, with TRBD1 as a possible D gene (5 bases). Germline CDR1 and CDR2: SEHNR and FQNEAQ (reference sequence). V shed 1 base and J shed 5 bases, with 14 bases lying between them. This CDR3 spans 15 amino acids. CDR3 protein: CASSLGGMQGTEAFF. In DNA form, the CDR3 reads TGTGCCAGCAGCTTAGGGGGCATGCAGGGTACTGAAGCTTTCTTT.

This clonotype was seen at least ten times. Here the CDR3 DNA reads TGTGCCAGCAGTGAGGACAATTGGAGTCAGCCCCAGCATTTT. It yields the protein CASSEDNWSQPQHF. The chain uses TRBV6-1 and TRBJ1-5; D perhaps matches TRBD1 (5 bases). Trimming took 3 bases from V and 6 from J, leaving 12 bases between them. The CDR3 is 14 amino acids. Germline CDR1 reads MNHNS; CDR2 reads SASEGT.

This clonotype has ten or more counts. The rearrangement links TRBV4-1 to TRBJ2-5; D gene ambiguous. Looked up from germline, CDR1 is MGHRA and CDR2 is YSYEKL. The CDR3 contains 14 residues. The V end lost 0 bases, the J end lost 2 bases, and 7 bases lay between the germline ends. Written as DNA, the CDR3 is TGCGCCAGCAGCCAAGATCTAGAGCAAGAGACCCAGTACTTC. This gives the protein CASSQDLEQETQYF.

This clonotype was counted only a few times. The chain recombines TRBV6-1 with TRBJ1-3; D is unresolved. This CDR3 region has 13 residues. Trimming shortened V by 3 bases and J by 5 bases, and 8 bases separated the two germline ends. CDR1 is MNHNS and CDR2 is SASEGT in the germline V gene. The CDR3 spells CASSETARNTIYF. As DNA, the CDR3 is TGTGCCAGCAGTGAGACGGCAAGAAACACCATATATTTT.

In its sample, this clonotype was seen a few times. V gene TRBV10-3 combines with J gene TRBJ2-3; 13 bases are shared with TRBD2. The length of the CDR3 is 15 residues. Germline V gives CDR1 ENHRY, CDR2 SYGVKD. V trimming: 5 bases; J trimming: 1 base; junction bases outside the gene matches: 0. CDR3 in amino acids: CAISTSGGGTDTQYF. The CDR3 DNA is TGTGCCATCAGTACTAGCGGGGGGGGCACAGATACGCAGTATTTT.

The chain has TRBV7-2 and TRBJ2-1; 7 bases align to TRBD2. The V and J ends lost 5 bases and 9 bases, in that order; junction bases with no gene match: 10. Germline V gene lookup returns CDR1 SGHTA and CDR2 FQGNSA. The CDR3 runs to 14 residues. CDR3 in DNA: TGTGCCAGCAGCGAGGGGACTACTGGCGGTGAGCAGTTCTTC. Encoded protein: CASSEGTTGGEQFF.

V gene TRBV7-6 combines with J gene TRBJ2-7, with 7 bases aligning to TRBD1. Germline V gene data show CDR1 as SGHVS and CDR2 as FNYEAQ. The CDR3 contains 15 residues. After removal of 3 bases from V and 2 bases from J, the junction contained 7 bases not matched to a gene. Here the CDR3 DNA reads TGTGCCAGCAGCTTGGGTCCCGGGACAGCCTACGAGCAGTACTTC. It encodes CASSLGPGTAYEQYF.

This clonotype was seen repeatedly, ten times or more. V and J are TRBV29-1 and TRBJ1-6, with unresolved D. This CDR3 contains 13 residues. Germline loops: CDR1 SQVTM, CDR2 ANQGSEA. The V and J ends lost 4 bases and 8 bases respectively, with 12 bases between them. The CDR3 DNA is TGCAGCGTTGGAGGGAGCCCTGATTCACCCCTCCACTTT. Translation gives CSVGGSPDSPLHF.

This clonotype was observed a handful of times. The chain links TRBV4-2 to TRBJ2-1; D uncertain. V dropped 2 bases and J dropped 8 bases, with 10 bases sitting between them. This CDR3 comprises 13 residues. The germline V gene has CDR1 LGHNA and CDR2 YNFKEQ. CDR3 DNA sequence: TGTGCCAGCAGCCAATCTTTCGAGGATGAGCAGTTCTTC. Amino acid sequence: CASSQSFEDEQFF.

The chain joins TRBV25-1 to TRBJ2-2; weak D call: TRBD1 (6 bases). Germline assignment: CDR1 MGHDK and CDR2 SYGVNS. There are 17 residues in the CDR3. V gave up 2 bases and J gave up 4 bases, with 17 bases separating them. CDR3 protein: CASSEASGEYPTGELFF. Here the CDR3 DNA reads TGTGCCAGCAGTGAAGCGTCAGGGGAGTATCCCACCGGGGAGCTGTTTTTT.

This clonotype was found many times. The chain carries TRBV28 and TRBJ1-1; D ambiguous. Trimming removed 6 bases at V and 3 bases at J, with 8 bases between. Germline values: CDR1 MDHEN, CDR2 SYDVKM. This CDR3 is built from 12 residues. The CDR3 coding sequence is TGTGCCAGCAGGCGAGGATACACTGAAGCTTTCTTT. As protein: CASRRGYTEAFF.

This clonotype showed up many times. This chain links TRBV28 with TRBJ1-2, with TRBD1 matching 8 bases. The CDR3 sequence is 16 residues long. Germline loops: CDR1 MDHEN, CDR2 SYDVKM. V lost 3 bases, J lost 4 bases, and 10 bases stayed unmatched. The CDR3 DNA follows: TGTGCCAGCAGTTTGCCGATGGACAGGGCAATCTATGGCTACACCTTC. Its protein product is CASSLPMDRAIYGYTF.

This clonotype was counted at least ten times. V gene TRBV4-2 combines with J gene TRBJ1-6, with a tentative D call TRBD1 (6 bases). This CDR3 comprises 16 residues. Germline CDR1 LGHNA, CDR2 YNFKEQ. V was clipped by 0 bases and J by 9 bases, with 15 bases between them. CDR3 protein: CASSQDLEGGGSPLHF. The CDR3 DNA follows: TGTGCCAGCAGCCAAGATTTGGAGGGGGGCGGTTCACCCCTCCACTTT.

There are many counts of this clonotype. The chain carries TRBV6-5 and TRBJ2-7, with 8 nucleotides matching TRBD2. With 6 bases clipped from V and 5 bases from J, the junction kept 6 bases outside the gene matches. This CDR3 is 13 amino acids long. Per germline, CDR1 MNHEY and CDR2 SVGAGI. In nucleotides, the CDR3 is TGTGCCAGCAGGCGAGCGGGGGACCACGAGCAGTACTTC. Amino acid sequence: CASRRAGDHEQYF.

Ten or more counts support this clonotype. CDR3 in amino acids: CASSRGTPGDAFF. The CDR3 DNA reads as TGTGCCAGCAGCCGAGGGACCCCCGGGGACGCTTTCTTT. The chain employs TRBV7-9 and TRBJ1-1; tentative D call: TRBD1 (5 bases). Between the trimmed V and J ends, which lost 5 bases and 11 bases, there was a span of 18 bases. The CDR3 spans 13 residues. Germline CDR1 reads SEHNR; CDR2 reads FQNEAQ (reference sequence).

This clonotype was recorded only once. V usage is TRBV21-1 and J usage is TRBJ2-3. TRBV21-1 is marked as a pseudogene. The CDR3 extends over 13 amino acids. The CDR3 reads CASSKTPTDTQYF. The CDR3 nucleotides read TGTGCCAGCAGCAAAACCCCCACAGATACGCAGTATTTT.

The rearrangement uses TRBV24-1 and TRBJ2-3, with D unresolved. Germline CDR1 is KGHDR and CDR2 is SFDVKD. V shed 3 bases and J shed 6 bases, with 6 bases lying between them. The CDR3 has 12 amino acids. The CDR3 loop is CATSDRTDTQYF. The DNA for the CDR3 is TGTGCCACCAGTGATCGGACGGATACGCAGTATTTT.

The chain recombines TRBV27 with TRBJ1-5; a possible D gene is TRBD1 (5 bases). V lost 3 bases to trimming and J lost 0 bases, with 9 bases between them. Germline V gives CDR1 MNHEY, CDR2 SMNVEV (reference sequence). This CDR3 is built from 15 residues. The CDR3 nucleotides are TGTGCCAGCAGTTTTGAGGGACTTAGCAATCAGCCCCAGCATTTT. This sequence encodes CASSFEGLSNQPQHF.

The chain joins TRBV6-2 or TRBV6-3 to TRBJ2-7; no firm D call. Germline V gene lookup returns CDR1 MNHEY and CDR2 SVGEGT. With 5 bases removed from V and 4 bases from J, the gap between germline ends came to 12 bases. The CDR3 runs 13 residues. CDR3 DNA: TGTGCCAGCAGTCCCGGTGAGGAGTACGAGCAGTACTTC. Protein sequence: CASSPGEEYEQYF.

In this sample, this clonotype turned up a few times. The rearrangement links TRBV7-3 to TRBJ2-5; D is undetermined. V gave up 1 base and J gave up 5 bases, with 11 bases separating them. Germline CDR1 SGHTA, CDR2 FQGTGA. This CDR3 comprises 14 residues. This chain's CDR3 is CASSLIGPRETQYF. Here the CDR3 DNA reads TGTGCCAGCAGCTTAATAGGCCCGAGGGAGACCCAGTACTTC.

The CDR3: CASSFARSGENIQYF. In DNA, the CDR3 is TGTGCCAGCAGTTTCGCCAGGTCGGGAGAAAACATTCAGTACTTC. The chain employs TRBV28 and TRBJ2-4, with a weak D call TRBD2 (6 bases). The CDR3 consists of 15 residues. Germline values: CDR1 MDHEN, CDR2 SYDVKM. V lost 3 bases, J lost 5 bases, and 14 bases lay in between.